This T cell receptor beta chain was captured in a study of T-cell memory formation after mild COVID-19 (dated by TCRdb to the early 2020s). Study-wide context: Most TCR sequence clusters were specific to one of the two donors. In a couple of donors, T-cell clones that expanded and contracted after mild COVID-19 were tracked by sequencing TCRalpha and TCRbeta repertoires over time. The cohort was made up of two young adult volunteers, one female and one male, who were previously healthy. Broad study findings and their caveats: Some responding clones were detected in pre-infection memory, suggesting pre-existing cross-reactive memory T cells joined the SARS-CoV-2 response. Contracting CD4+ clones were found mainly in CM and EM memory subsets, while CD8+ clones were enriched in EMRA. Balanced CD4/CD8 phenotypes were observed for clones contracting from day 15 to 85, whereas a bias towards CD4+ was observed for a second wave of clones expanding from day 15 to 37. Whether the second-wave clones peaking on day 37 were SARS-CoV-2 specific was not confirmed. The study covered only a couple of mild cases, and larger cohorts including severe cases with pre-infection samples were considered necessary.

TCRdb records Illumina NovaSeq 6000 as the sequencer. Using 5'RACE with constant-segment primers, TCRalpha and TCRbeta cDNA libraries were constructed, with sample barcodes and unique molecular identifiers added in the process. Trizol reagent was used to extract RNA from every sample. Library amplification was performed in two PCR steps, and a second sample barcode and Illumina TruSeq adapters were introduced in the second step. The libraries were sequenced on an Illumina NovaSeq using 2 x 150 bp paired-end reads. The study's own analysis went as follows. Demultiplexing of reads and collapsing into UMI-guided consensus sequences were performed with migec v1.2.7. Using mixcr v2.1.11, the UMI consensuses were aligned to TRA and TRB V and J templates and assembled into clonotypes. A clonotype was counted as expanded or contracted only when both edgeR and NoisET called the clonotype significant, with the noise models trained on biological replicates. For edgeR calls, the thresholds were a false discovery rate-adjusted p below 0.01 and a log2 fold-change of 1. As an exploratory analysis of dynamics, max-normalized trajectories of the 1000 most abundant clonotypes were examined by PCA with hierarchical clustering. The CD4 or CD8 phenotype of responding clones was assigned using the separately sequenced CD4+ and CD8+ repertoires. TCRdb applied fastp at Q25 and MiXCR to the public reads, then kept only in-frame beta chains. Rows are combined by CDR3 protein, so each entry shows the most common genes and DNA. None of the V and J calls come from the authors' own analysis; TCRdb made them. In this sample the table shows 85,000 to 130,000 distinct CDR3 sequences, over 15% of which occur a single time. 28% of the sample lies in the top ten.

The CDR3 sequence holds 11 residues, the cysteine and phenylalanine included. Kept here is only the CDR3 DNA, which spans 33 bases and is read in frame from base 1. The germline V gene (reference sequence) sets CDR1 to SGHNT and CDR2 to YYREEE. V was cut back by 4 bases and J by 10 bases, leaving a gap of 9 bases between them. PBMCs were isolated by Ficoll-Paque density gradient centrifugation. On this clonotype: Its cognate antigen has yet to be identified. No clone much larger than this one lies a single base away; base qualities are absent.

The receptor comes from an adult woman who had mild COVID-19 (a few samples of this study predate the infection). The sample titles of this study are shuffled in the database, so cell type and time point are left out; the donor was told from shared clones. The V and J genes are TRBV5-4 and TRBJ2-1, with TRBD1 perhaps the D gene, on 6 matching bases. The sequencing sample was made of PBMCs or a T cell subset sorted from them (not recorded which). The DNA reads as follows: TGTGCCAGCAGCGAACAGGGAGAGCAGTTCTTC. This sequence encodes CASSEQGEQFF.